The clone carrying this T cell receptor (beta chain) was found a few times. Its antigen is not known. V was cut by 4 bases and J by 8 bases, with 11 bases left in between. The CDR3 loop spans 12 amino acids. This entry belongs to a study of T-cell memory formation after mild COVID-19. Study-level points and caveats: A second wave expanding day 15 to 37 was CD4+-biased; contracting clones were balanced. Researchers report contracting CD4+ clones mostly in CM and EM, with CD8+ clones in EMRA. The SARS-CoV-2 specificity of second-wave clones reaching peak at day 37 remained unverified.

Using constant-segment primers, 5'RACE produced TCR alpha and TCR beta cDNA libraries carrying sample barcodes and UMIs. TCRdb passed the 5' RACE reads through MiXCR, listing each CDR3 protein once. Of hundreds of thousands of distinct CDR3 sequences listed, about 15% were seen once; the top ten hold 3.5% to 4%. This TCR came from a young man who had mild COVID-19 (a few samples of this study predate the infection). Cell type and time point are not known. The chain has TRBV12-3 or TRBV12-4 and TRBJ1-2; D is uncertain. Sequencing was performed on PBMCs or a T cell subset sorted from them (not recorded which). Here the CDR3 DNA reads TGTGCCAGCAGTTCCGGGTATGACGGCTACACCTTC. It is translated as CASSSGYDGYTF.